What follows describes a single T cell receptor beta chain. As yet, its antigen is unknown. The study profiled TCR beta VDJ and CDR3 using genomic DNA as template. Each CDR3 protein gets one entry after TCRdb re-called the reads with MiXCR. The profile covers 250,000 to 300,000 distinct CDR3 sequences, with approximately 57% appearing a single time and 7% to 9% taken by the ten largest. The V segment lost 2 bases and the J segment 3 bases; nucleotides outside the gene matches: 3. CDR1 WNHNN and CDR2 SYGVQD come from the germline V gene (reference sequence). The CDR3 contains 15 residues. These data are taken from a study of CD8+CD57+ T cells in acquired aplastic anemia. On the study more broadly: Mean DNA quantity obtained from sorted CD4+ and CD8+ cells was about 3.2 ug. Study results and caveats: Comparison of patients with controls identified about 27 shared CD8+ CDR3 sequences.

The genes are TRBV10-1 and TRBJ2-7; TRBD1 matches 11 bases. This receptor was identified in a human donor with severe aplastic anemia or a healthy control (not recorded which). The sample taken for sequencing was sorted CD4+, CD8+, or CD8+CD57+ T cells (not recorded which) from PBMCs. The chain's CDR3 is CASSEGTGGFYEQYF. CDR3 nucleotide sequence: TGCGCCAGCAGTGAGGGGACAGGGGGATTCTACGAGCAGTACTTC.